These 17 T cell receptor beta chains came from one sample sequenced in a study of cytomegalovirus exposure and HLA in healthy donors. Use of 60 Vbeta and 13 Jbeta primers characterized the PCR. Profiling relied on immunoSEQ multiplex PCR, and the TCRdb table lists in-frame clones only, not all of them. The table records under 130,000 clones, around 61% of them present only once. Specimen: PBMCs. These TCRs come from a woman in her 50s in good health and CMV-seronegative.

V gene TRBV18 combines with J gene TRBJ1-3; D not resolved. V gave up 2 bases and J gave up 0 bases, with 14 bases separating them. Germline-derived CDR1 and CDR2 are KGHSH and LQKENI. This CDR3 contains 17 residues. The CDR3 coding sequence is TGTGCCAGCTCACCAGGCCCCAGAGGATCCTCTGGAAACACCATATATTTT. This encodes CASSPGPRGSSGNTIYF.

The rearrangement uses TRBV7-9 and TRBJ2-5; 13 positions match TRBD2. This CDR3 is built from 17 residues. Germline V gives CDR1 SEHNR, CDR2 FQNEAQ (reference sequence). V trimming: 1 base; J trimming: 2 bases; junction bases outside the gene matches: 4. In DNA, the CDR3 is TGTGCCAGCAGCTTAGTTGGGACTAGCGGGATACAAGAGACCCAGTACTTC. Amino acids: CASSLVGTSGIQETQYF.

The V and J genes are TRBV6-1 and TRBJ1-1; D might be TRBD1 (5 bases). The length of the CDR3 is 13 residues. Germline values: CDR1 MNHNS, CDR2 SASEGT. With 0 bases removed from V and 10 bases from J, the gap between germline ends came to 12 bases. The CDR3 coding sequence is TGTGCCAGCAGTGAAGCGGCAGGGCGGGGAGCTTTCTTT. As protein: CASSEAAGRGAFF.

DNA for the CDR3: TGTGCCAGCAGTGCAACAGGGGGCTCTGGAAACACCATATATTTT. This gives the protein CASSATGGSGNTIYF. The chain uses TRBV2 and TRBJ1-3; 8 positions agree with TRBD1. V shed 4 bases, J shed 0 bases, and the junction held 2 bases outside the gene matches. Germline values: CDR1 SNHLY, CDR2 FYNNEI. The CDR3 covers 15 residues.

The table lists this clone with a few counts. This sequence joins TRBV5-1 and TRBJ2-5, with 7 bases that match TRBD2. V shed 4 bases and J 2 bases; nucleotides not matched to a gene: 5. Per germline, CDR1 SGHRS and CDR2 YFSETQ. The CDR3 sequence is 14 residues long. CDR3 sequence reads: CASSRSGLQETQYF. The CDR3 DNA sequence: TGCGCCAGCAGCCGTAGCGGGTTGCAAGAGACCCAGTACTTC.

The chain uses TRBV5-1 and TRBJ2-7; TRBD2 agrees at 13 bases. The CDR3 is 20 amino acids. Germline CDR1 and CDR2: SGHRS and YFSETQ. After removal of 0 bases from V and 3 bases from J, the junction contained 15 bases not matched to a gene. The CDR3 bases are TGCGCCAGCAGCTTGGAACTAGCGGGAGGGCCTGGGTTAGGAAACTACGAGCAGTACTTC. Encoded protein: CASSLELAGGPGLGNYEQYF.

The chain has TRBV6-6 and TRBJ1-5; possible D gene TRBD1, 5 bases. Germline V CDR1 and CDR2: MNHNY, SVGAGI (reference sequence). The length of the CDR3 is 15 residues. Trimming took 7 bases from V and 3 from J, leaving 16 bases between them. The CDR3 region has the DNA TGTGCCAGCATCTTACGACAGACCCACAATCAGCCCCAGCATTTT. As protein: CASILRQTHNQPQHF.

This chain links TRBV6-1 with TRBJ2-3; TRBD1 agrees at 8 bases. The CDR3 has 15 amino acids. V lost 7 bases, J lost 4 bases, and 10 bases stayed unmatched. Germline-derived CDR1 and CDR2 are MNHNS and SASEGT. CDR3 DNA sequence: TGTGCCAGCACCTTGGACAGGGCTAAGGCAGATACGCAGTATTTT. Protein: CASTLDRAKADTQYF.

The V gene is TRBV5-4, the J gene TRBJ2-5, with D unresolved. The germline V gene encodes CDR1 SGHNT and CDR2 YYREEE (reference sequence). The V end lost 1 base, the J end lost 0 bases, and 4 bases lay between the germline ends. CDR3 length equals 13 residues. The CDR3 here is CASSLQNQETQYF. The CDR3 bases are TGTGCCAGCAGCTTGCAAAACCAAGAGACCCAGTACTTC.

The gene calls are TRBV4-3 and TRBJ1-5; no firm D call. This CDR3 region has 18 residues. Trimming took 0 bases from V and 0 from J, leaving 15 bases between them. The germline V gene encodes CDR1 LGHNA and CDR2 YSLEER. CDR3 bases: TGCGCCAGCAGCCAAGAAGTATCACAGCCCTATAGCAATCAGCCCCAGCATTTT. Its protein is CASSQEVSQPYSNQPQHF.

For this clone: The identical CDR3 is also encoded by other nucleotide sequences in the sample. V gene TRBV10-3 combines with J gene TRBJ2-3, with 11 positions matching TRBD2. Germline lookup yields CDR1 ENHRY and CDR2 SYGVKD. The CDR3 spans 15 residues. Trimming at V came to 6 bases and at J to 0 bases, leaving 2 bases not matched to a gene. Here the CDR3 reads CAIRASGGSTDTQYF. As DNA, the CDR3 is TGTGCCATCAGAGCTAGCGGGGGGAGCACAGATACGCAGTATTTT.

This clone was seen only a few times. The genes are TRBV7-2 and TRBJ1-6, with a tentative D call TRBD1 (5 bases). The CDR3 runs to 16 residues. V was shortened by 3 bases and J by 7 bases, with 16 bases between the two germline ends. The germline CDR1 and CDR2 sequences are SGHTA and FQGNSA. In nucleotides, the CDR3 is TGTGCCAGCAGCTTGGGGTTAAGGGGTTCGAATTCACCCCTCCACTTT. This sequence encodes CASSLGLRGSNSPLHF.

V usage is TRBV19 and J usage is TRBJ1-1; the D gene is possibly TRBD1 (6 bases). Trimming shortened V by 3 bases and J by 4 bases, and 12 bases separated the two germline ends. Germline lookup yields CDR1 LNHDA and CDR2 SQIVND (reference sequence). This CDR3 has 14 residues. The CDR3 nucleotides are TGTGCCAGTAGTATTCAGGGGAGGGGCACTGAAGCTTTCTTT. The encoded protein is CASSIQGRGTEAFF.

The chain uses TRBV4-3 and TRBJ1-5; no clear D gene. The CDR3 is 14 residues long. V shed 0 bases and J shed 4 bases, with 7 bases lying between them. Looked up from germline, CDR1 is LGHNA and CDR2 is YSLEER. CDR3 nucleotide sequence: TGCGCCAGCAGCCAAGATCTCCAGAATCAGCCCCAGCATTTT. This gives the protein CASSQDLQNQPQHF.

The CDR3 sequence: CASTLTGSGNTIYF. The CDR3 DNA sequence: TGTGCCAGCACTTTAACAGGGTCAGGAAACACCATATATTTT. The chain has TRBV6-6 and TRBJ1-3; maybe TRBD1 (6 bases). The CDR3 loop spans 14 amino acids. The V end lost 7 bases, the J end lost 4 bases, and 14 bases lay between the germline ends. In germline, CDR1 is MNHNY, CDR2 SVGAGI (reference sequence).

The rearrangement uses TRBV5-6 and TRBJ1-2; 7 bases align to TRBD1. V lost 4 bases and J lost 3; bases outside the gene matches: 6. Germline CDR1 and CDR2: SGHDT and YYEEEE. The CDR3 runs 14 residues. The chain's CDR3 is CASSQGQYYYGYTF. The CDR3 bases are TGTGCCAGCAGCCAGGGACAGTATTACTATGGCTACACCTTC. Looking up the rest from reference TRBV5-6 and TRBJ1-2 gives the full variable domain: DAGVTQSPTHLIKTRGQQVTLRCSPKSGHDTVSWYQQALGQGPQFIFQYYEEEERQRGNFPDRFSGHQFPNYSSELNVNALLLGDSALYLCASSQGQYYYGYTFGSGTRLTVV.

V is TRBV7-8 and J is TRBJ2-1, with D possibly matching TRBD1 (5 bases). CDR1 is SGHVS and CDR2 is FQNEAQ in the germline V gene. The CDR3 length is 18 residues. V shed 1 base and J shed 5 bases, with 21 bases lying between them. CDR3 region: CASSLVRPGHRQDNEQFF. In DNA, the CDR3 is TGTGCCAGCAGCTTAGTAAGGCCAGGGCATCGCCAGGACAATGAGCAGTTCTTC.